The source of this TCR beta chain is a study of blood T cell repertoires in COVID-19 (dated by TCRdb to 2018 to 2021). General notes on the study: The collaborator samples originated in the United States, Italy and Spain and spanned the acute and convalescent phases of COVID-19. The dataset comprised deeply sampled blood TCRbeta repertoires from subjects exposed to, actively infected with, or recovered from COVID-19. Where HLA class I and class II types were available, the types were taken from metadata supplied by the sample provider, not from assay-based typing. The prospective study material was composed of cDNA or gDNA derived from T cells, B-cell-depleted T cells, or PBMCs. Samples came from the ongoing ImmuneRACE study (first 160 participants) plus 1,254 subjects from 6 global collaborators. A de-identified subject ID, COVID-19 status, age in years and sex were almost always included in the sample metadata. The repertoires were released in a freely available public database intended as a resource for research on the immune response to SARS-CoV-2. On the study overall, not on this receptor specifically: The amount of clinical and demographic metadata varied by source and participant and was provided uncurated.

Looking up the germline V gene (reference sequence) yields CDR1 LGHDT and CDR2 YNNKEL. Here V drops 6 bases and J drops 5 bases, and the junction holds 6 bases not matched to any gene. The CDR3, cysteine through phenylalanine, is 14 amino acids long. Of all the DNA, just the CDR3 is kept, 42 bases in frame from base 1. Whole blood was collected in K2EDTA tubes by collaborating institutions according to the institutions' own protocols. For TCRbeta analysis, collaborators shipped samples as frozen whole blood, isolated PBMCs, or DNA extracted from either of those sample types. TCRbeta CDR3 regions were amplified from genomic DNA by means of the immunoSEQ Assay, a bias-controlled multiplex PCR. The paper's data handling went like this. The number of nucleated cells in each sample was estimated by amplification of reference gene primers within the assay. Sequence reads were collapsed and filtered to measure the absolute abundance of every unique TCRbeta CDR3 rearrangement. Productive Simpson clonality was computed per sample as the square root of Simpson's diversity index over productive rearrangements. Drawn from immuneACCESS, this table holds only the in-frame rearrangements with V and J called that TCRdb kept. Clones are partly lost; checked studies trace under half to an unresolved V gene and leave the rest unexplained. The DNA gave D and trimming, while V, J and clone size come from that table. The sample yields just under 300,000 clones; more than 75% were counted once. The leading ten clones occupy around 1.4% of the sample.

Concerning this clone itself: Its antigen has not been determined. No quality values exist for individual bases; no much larger clone is one base distant.

The sample taken for sequencing was peripheral blood. The clonotype comes from a man between 70 and 80 years old with acute or convalescent COVID-19. The chain is encoded by TRBV3-1 (or the pseudogene TRBV3-2) joined to TRBJ2-2; a stretch of 7 junction bases matches TRBD1. The DNA reads TGTGCCAGCAGTCAACAGGGGACGACCGGGGAGCTGTTTTTT. Protein translation: CASSQQGTTGELFF.